This passage covers 15 T cell receptor beta chains from one sample sequenced in a study of tumor-infiltrating lymphocytes in primary liver carcinoma. Extraction also yielded germline DNA, while blood RNA was obtained from unsorted whole blood. The input was about 490 ng total RNA; TCR beta cDNA was made from it with a constant-region primer. Researchers made the TCR beta libraries by running three nested multiplex PCR rounds with slightly modified ARM-PCR. For approximately 9 cycles apiece, the opening two PCR rounds ran with TRBV1-TRBV30 forward primers and a C-beta reverse primer. Each CDR3 protein is one row after TCRdb ran MiXCR on the multiplex PCR reads. The sample carries roughly 330,000 distinct CDR3 sequences, about 65% recorded once. The sequenced sample consisted of peripheral blood. These receptors all stem from a man aged 35 to 55 with primary liver carcinoma and hepatitis B virus infection.

Concerning this clonotype itself: One junction end does not reproduce the germline sequence, and a read error may be involved. This chain joins TRBV29-1 and TRBJ1-1, with a tentative D call TRBD1 (6 bases). CDR1 and CDR2 from the germline V gene are SQVTM and ANQGSEA. The length of the CDR3 is 13 residues. The DNA of the CDR3 is TGCAGCGTTGAGGGACACATGAACACTGAAGCATTCTTT. It encodes CSVEGHMNTEAFF.

The chain combines TRBV4-2 with TRBJ2-7; D not certain. CDR3 size: 12 residues. CDR1 and CDR2 (germline): LGHNA, YNFKEQ. V gave up 5 bases and J gave up 7 bases, with 12 bases separating them. CDR3 residues: CASSFRIREQYF. The CDR3 DNA follows: TGTGCCAGCAGCTTTCGAATCCGGGAGCAGTACTTC.

A word on this clonotype: Germline and junction disagree at one end, which may indicate a read error. The CDR3 protein is CASSPAGGRGGELFF. Written as DNA, the CDR3 is TGTGCCAGCAGTCCGGCGGGAGGTCGGGGCGGGGAGCTATTTTTT. The chain is built from TRBV28 and TRBJ2-2; 8 nucleotides line up with TRBD2. Germline values: CDR1 MDHEN, CDR2 SYDVKM. The CDR3 covers 15 residues.

This clonotype came up a few times. The chain carries TRBV5-1 and TRBJ2-7; 10 bases fit TRBD1. The CDR3 contains 14 residues. V lost 4 bases and J lost 6; bases outside the gene matches: 7. CDR1 and CDR2 (germline): SGHRS, YFSETQ. CDR3 sequence reads: CASSQGTGALEQYF. CDR3 DNA sequence: TGCGCCAGCAGCCAAGGGACAGGGGCCCTCGAGCAGTACTTC.

About this clonotype: This may be a read error, as it is one base from a much larger clone. The V call is TRBV6-2 or TRBV6-3, the J call TRBJ1-2, with D possibly TRBD1 on 6 matching bases. Deletions cut 2 bases from V and 6 bases from J, with 10 bases between. CDR1 is MNHEY, CDR2 SVGEGT, per germline. The CDR3 length is 13 residues. The CDR3 DNA follows: TGTGCCAGCAGTTACAGGGGGAACCATGGCTACACCTTC. Protein: CASSYRGNHGYTF.

This clonotype was detected ten times or more. The gene calls are TRBV6-2 or TRBV6-3 and TRBJ2-1; D is unclear. Trimming removed 4 bases at V and 0 bases at J, with 7 bases between. Germline V CDR1 and CDR2: MNHEY, SVGEGT. This CDR3 comprises 14 residues. Here the CDR3 DNA reads TGTGCCAGCAGTTCGGACGGCTCCTACAATGAGCAGTTCTTC. It is translated as CASSSDGSYNEQFF.

With regard to this clonotype: A junction end diverges from the germline sequence, so it may reflect a read error. The chain recombines TRBV29-1 with TRBJ1-2; D remains unclear. Germline CDR1 reads SQVTM; CDR2 reads ANQGSEA. The CDR3 has 12 residues. CDR3 residues: CSIEVASRGYTF. The CDR3 region has the DNA TGCAGCATTGAAGTAGCTAGTCGGGGATACACCTTC.

The genes are TRBV28 and TRBJ2-5; TRBD1 is a possible D gene (6 bases). Germline V gene lookup returns CDR1 MDHEN and CDR2 SYDVKM. Trimming removed 3 bases from V and 3 bases from J, with 11 bases in between. CDR3 length: 14 residues. CDR3 protein: CASSLDSYKETQYF. DNA of the CDR3: TGTGCCAGCAGTTTGGACAGTTACAAAGAGACCCAGTACTTC. Full variable domain (rest looked up from reference TRBV28 and TRBJ2-5): DVKVTQSSRYLVKRTGEKVFLECVQDMDHENMFWYRQDPGLGLRLIYFSYDVKMKEKGDIPEGYSVSREKKERFSLILESASTNQTSMYLCASSLDSYKETQYFGPGTRLLVL.

To note about this clonotype: At one of its ends the junction is not consistent with the germline gene, which may arise from a read error. V is TRBV11-2 and J is TRBJ1-1; D call uncertain. Germline CDR1 is SGHAT and CDR2 is FQNNGV. The CDR3 loop spans 12 amino acids. The CDR3 loop reads CANSLEAVEAFF. The CDR3 region has the DNA TGTGCCAACAGCTTAGAAGCAGTTGAAGCTTTCTTT.

Remarks on this clonotype: This is likely a read error, given that the CDR3 carries no conserved phenylalanine or tryptophan at its end. The chain couples TRBV6-2 or TRBV6-3 to TRBJ2-7; D not resolved. CDR1 is MNHEY and CDR2 is SVGEGT in the germline V gene. The CDR3 extends over 12 amino acids. V shed 2 bases and J shed 3 bases, with 5 bases lying between them. The CDR3 protein is CASSYPHYEQYL. In DNA form, the CDR3 reads TGTGCCAGCAGTTACCCCCACTACGAGCAGTACCTC.

A note on this clonotype: Given a much more abundant clone one base away, this may be a read error. The chain has TRBV4-1 and TRBJ2-6; tentative D call: TRBD1 (5 bases). The germline V gene has CDR1 MGHRA and CDR2 YSYEKL. The V end was cut by 3 bases, the J end by 0 bases, with 15 bases between. The CDR3 length is 18 residues. DNA of the CDR3: TGCGCCAGCAGCCATTCCGAGACAGCCCGCTCTGGGGCCAACGTCCTGACTTTC. Amino acid sequence: CASSHSETARSGANVLTF.

This clonotype was seen more than once but under ten times. The gene calls are TRBV6-2 or TRBV6-3 and TRBJ2-7; TRBD2 aligns across 8 bases. Germline V gene sequence: CDR1 MNHEY, CDR2 SVGEGT. J gave up 0 bases and V 3 bases, and 10 bases lay outside the gene matches. The CDR3 has 17 amino acids. The CDR3 is CASSYSRGSGTSYEQYF. The CDR3 DNA sequence: TGTGCCAGCAGTTATTCGAGGGGTAGCGGGACCTCCTACGAGCAGTACTTC.

Details on this clonotype: An end of the junction does not agree with germline; a read error may underlie this. The rearrangement joins TRBV11-2 to TRBJ1-1; D possibly corresponds to TRBD1 (6 bases). Germline values: CDR1 SGHAT, CDR2 FQNNGV. The CDR3 consists of 13 residues. The CDR3 DNA is TGTGCCAGCAGCTCAACAGGGAACACTGAAGCTTCCTTT. The encoded protein is CASSSTGNTEASF.

This clonotype was observed at least ten times. This chain links TRBV29-1 with TRBJ2-3; maybe TRBD2 (5 bases). V was pared by 1 base and J by 3 bases, with 14 bases between. The CDR3 runs 15 residues. Germline lookup yields CDR1 SQVTM and CDR2 ANQGSEA. The CDR3 loop reads CSVEVRQRGTDTQYF. CDR3 DNA sequence: TGCAGCGTTGAAGTTCGGCAGCGAGGGACAGATACGCAGTATTTT.

V usage is TRBV5-6 and J usage is TRBJ1-1; D ambiguous. CDR1 and CDR2 from the germline V gene are SGHDT and YYEEEE. V lost 3 bases to trimming and J lost 6 bases, with 12 bases between them. The CDR3 spans 13 residues. The CDR3 DNA reads as TGTGCCAGCAGCTCGAGGGAGGGCGCTGAAGCTTTCTTT. Its protein is CASSSREGAEAFF.